The TCR beta chain under discussion was sequenced for a study of OX40 agonist ivuxolimab in advanced cancers. This CDR3 is built from 14 residues. Germline CDR1 and CDR2: SGHTA and FQGNSA. V lost 0 bases and J 0 bases, leaving 6 bases between the germline ends. Whole-study results and caveats: Normalized expansion of T-cell clones was also low for some nonresponders. No determination was made of the antigen specificity of the expanded peripheral T cells. There were, on average, more expanded clones in CD8+ T cells than in CD4+.

Clones were sequenced by immunoSEQ multiplex PCR, and TCRdb holds only the in-frame ones, with some missing. The data show tens of thousands of clones, with roughly 84% seen just once and approximately 1.5% held by the top ten. Regarding this clone: Its antigen remains unknown.

The rearrangement uses TRBV7-2 and TRBJ2-7, with unresolved D. The sample here was CD4+ or CD8+ T cells sorted from blood, taken in a trial of the OX40 agonist ivuxolimab. This receptor was identified in an adult with an advanced solid tumor such as melanoma, head and neck, liver or kidney cancer. CDR3 sequence reads: CASSLARLSYEQYF. CDR3 coding DNA: TGTGCCAGCAGCTTAGCGAGGCTCTCCTACGAGCAGTACTTC.